This record concerns one TCR delta chain sequence. The protein held in TCRdb is that of a much larger clone and does not match this DNA's translation at residue 13, likely because of a read error; the protein shown is translated from the DNA. Unmatched junction bases numbered 15, after V lost 2 bases and J lost 2 bases. Germline CDR1 reads GEAIGNYY; CDR2 reads EKD. This CDR3 region has 21 residues. The data were taken from a study of gamma-delta chains in newborns, infants, children. Study background: Microbial exposure reportedly drives polyclonal innate γδ T cell expansion after birth.

TCRdb made new clone calls on the reads using CATT. The sample shows approximately 2,500 delta-chain clones, 1.1% of them seen only once. The chain employs TRDV2 and TRDJ3, with 9 bases aligning to TRDD3. The sequence came from a child who was a newborn, infant or young child, either healthy, febrile or measles-vaccinated (not recorded which). The sample was blood. This CDR3 reads CACDSADNWGTPPWDTRQMFF. DNA of the CDR3: TGTGCCTGTGACAGTGCGGACAACTGGGGGACCCCCCCCTGGGACACCCGACAGATGTTTTTC.